These 5 T cell receptor beta chains were all obtained from the same sample, sequenced in a study of T cell responses to AZD1222 COVID-19 vaccine. Generated by immunoSEQ multiplex PCR, the TCRdb table keeps only in-frame clones and is missing some. The table shows 120,000 to 150,000 clones, with roughly 89% occurring only once. The sequenced sample was peripheral blood, obtained on day 0 of AZD1222 vaccination. Receptor source: an adult in good health.

The chain employs TRBV19 and TRBJ2-7; perhaps TRBD1 as D (6 bases). Per the germline V gene, CDR1 is LNHDA and CDR2 is SQIVND (reference sequence). CDR3 length: 14 residues. V dropped 5 bases and J dropped 1 base, with 12 bases sitting between them. The CDR3 sequence: CASSLQGMSYEQYF. The CDR3 nucleotides read TGTGCCAGTAGTCTACAGGGAATGTCCTACGAGCAGTACTTC.

The genes are TRBV5-5 and TRBJ2-5, with 10 bases lining up with TRBD2. Germline V gene data show CDR1 as SGHKS and CDR2 as YYEKEE (reference sequence). The CDR3 is 15 residues long. The V and J ends lost 4 bases and 1 base, in that order; junction bases with no gene match: 4. The CDR3 DNA follows: TGTGCCAGCAGCGTTCTAGCGGGGGTCCAAGAGACCCAGTACTTC. Residues: CASSVLAGVQETQYF.

The chain has TRBV5-5 and TRBJ1-5; TRBD1 might be the D (5 bases). The germline V gene has CDR1 SGHKS and CDR2 YYEKEE (reference sequence). Trimming left V 0 bases short and J 10 bases short, with 14 bases between. The CDR3 contains 14 residues. CDR3 sequence (DNA): TGTGCCAGCAGCTTGGGGGGGACCCGACGACCCCAGCATTTT. Residues: CASSLGGTRRPQHF. The full variable domain, in which reference TRBV5-5 and TRBJ1-5 provide the parts outside the CDR3, is DAGVTQSPTHLIKTRGQQVTLRCSPISGHKSVSWYQQVLGQGPQFIFQYYEKEERGRGNFPDRFSARQFPNYSSELNVNALLLGDSALYLCASSLGGTRRPQHFGDGTRLSIL.

CDR3 loop: CASSLLTGATGELFF. DNA of the CDR3: TGTGCCAGCAGCTTGTTAACAGGGGCCACCGGGGAGCTGTTTTTT. This chain uses TRBV11-3 with TRBJ2-2; 7 bases are a match to TRBD1. V gave up 3 bases and J gave up 4 bases; unmatched junction bases: 5. This CDR3 region has 15 residues. Per the germline V gene, CDR1 is SGHNT and CDR2 is YENEEA.

This chain links TRBV29-1 with TRBJ1-5; 10 nucleotides agree with TRBD1. In germline, CDR1 is SQVTM, CDR2 ANQGSEA. CDR3 size: 13 residues. The junction had 4 bases not matched to a gene; V was cut back by 4 bases and J by 7 bases. Here the CDR3 reads CSVATGGRQPQHF. The DNA of the CDR3 is TGCAGCGTTGCGACAGGGGGCCGGCAGCCCCAGCATTTT.